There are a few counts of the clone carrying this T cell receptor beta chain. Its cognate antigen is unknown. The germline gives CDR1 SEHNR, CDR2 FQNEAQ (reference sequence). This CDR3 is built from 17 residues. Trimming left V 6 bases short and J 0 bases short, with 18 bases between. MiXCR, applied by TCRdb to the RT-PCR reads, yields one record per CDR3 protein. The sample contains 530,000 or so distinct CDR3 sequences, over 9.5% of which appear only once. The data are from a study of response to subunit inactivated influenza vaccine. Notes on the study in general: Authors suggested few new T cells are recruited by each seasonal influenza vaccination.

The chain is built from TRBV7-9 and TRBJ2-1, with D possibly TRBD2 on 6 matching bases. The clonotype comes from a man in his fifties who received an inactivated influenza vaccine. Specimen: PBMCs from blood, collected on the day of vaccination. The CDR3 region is CASSDTSGLSSYNEQFF. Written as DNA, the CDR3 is TGTGCCAGCAGTGATACAAGCGGGTTGAGCTCCTACAATGAGCAGTTCTTC.